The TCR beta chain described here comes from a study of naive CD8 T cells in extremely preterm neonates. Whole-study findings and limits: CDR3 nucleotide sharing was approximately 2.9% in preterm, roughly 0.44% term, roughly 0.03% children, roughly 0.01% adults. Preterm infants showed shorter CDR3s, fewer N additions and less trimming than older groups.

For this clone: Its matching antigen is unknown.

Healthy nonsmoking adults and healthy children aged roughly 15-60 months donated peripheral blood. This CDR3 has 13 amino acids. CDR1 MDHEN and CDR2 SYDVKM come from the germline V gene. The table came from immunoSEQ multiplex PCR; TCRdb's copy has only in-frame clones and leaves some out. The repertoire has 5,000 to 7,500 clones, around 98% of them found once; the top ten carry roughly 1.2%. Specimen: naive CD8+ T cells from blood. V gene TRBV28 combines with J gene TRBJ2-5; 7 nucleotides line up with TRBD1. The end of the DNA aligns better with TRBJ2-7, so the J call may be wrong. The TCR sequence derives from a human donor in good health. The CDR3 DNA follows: TGTGCCAGCAGCAGACAGGGATACTACGAGCAGTACTTC. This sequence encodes CASSRQGYYEQYF.